Shown below are 25 T cell receptor beta chains from a single sample sequenced in a study of blood T cell repertoires in COVID-19. Clones were sequenced by immunoSEQ multiplex PCR, and TCRdb holds only the in-frame ones, with some missing. The data show approximately 88,000 clones, about three quarters seen once. The sequenced material came from peripheral blood. Every receptor here comes from a woman of 80 years or more with active or convalescent COVID-19.

V usage is TRBV7-9 and J usage is TRBJ1-2; 8 bases map to TRBD1. The CDR3 has 13 residues. Per the germline V gene, CDR1 is SEHNR and CDR2 is FQNEAQ (reference sequence). With V trimmed by 5 bases and J by 12 bases, 11 bases remained unmatched. CDR3 amino acids: CASSLNPGQAHTF. The CDR3 DNA sequence: TGTGCCAGCAGCCTCAATCCGGGACAGGCGCACACCTTC.

In its sample, this clone was seen once. V is TRBV3-1 (or the pseudogene TRBV3-2) and J is TRBJ1-6, with a weak D call TRBD1 (6 bases). The CDR3 totals 16 residues. Germline V gene data show CDR1 as LGHDT and CDR2 as YNNKEL (reference sequence). Trimming cost V 0 bases and J 10 bases, with 16 bases left between them. CDR3 loop: CASSQDLLGAGSPLHF. The CDR3 region has the DNA TGTGCCAGCAGCCAAGATCTTCTGGGGGCTGGATCACCCCTCCACTTT.

V usage is TRBV6-1 and J usage is TRBJ1-5, with D uncertain. The V gene lost 6 bases and the J gene lost 1 base, with 7 bases spanning the gap. Germline CDR1 and CDR2: MNHNS and SASEGT. This CDR3 has 13 residues. CDR3 bases: TGTGCCAGCAGCGGGGTCAGCAATCAGCCCCAGCATTTT. It encodes CASSGVSNQPQHF.

This clone has just one count. The V gene is TRBV5-1, the J gene TRBJ2-1, with TRBD2 matching 8 bases. The V and J ends lost 6 bases and 9 bases, in that order; junction bases with no gene match: 17. The germline V gene encodes CDR1 SGHRS and CDR2 YFSETQ. The CDR3 is 16 residues long. The CDR3 sequence: CASNPLSGAGGSEQFF. As DNA, the CDR3 is TGCGCCAGCAACCCCCTTAGCGGGGCCGGTGGGTCTGAGCAGTTCTTC. The variable domain in full, completed from reference TRBV5-1 and TRBJ2-1, reads KAGVTQTPRYLIKTRGQQVTLSCSPISGHRSVSWYQQTPGQGLQFLFEYFSETQRNKGNFPGRFSGRQFSNSRSEMNVSTLELGDSALYLCASNPLSGAGGSEQFFGPGTRLTVL.

The chain has TRBV4-3 and TRBJ1-5; D is possibly TRBD1 (5 bases). This CDR3 region has 16 residues. Deletions cut 0 bases from V and 4 bases from J, with 13 bases between. Germline CDR1 is LGHNA and CDR2 is YSLEER. The CDR3 DNA follows: TGCGCCAGCAGCCAAGAATTAGGCGGGGGAAATCAGCCCCAGCATTTT. It is translated as CASSQELGGGNQPQHF.

This chain joins TRBV20-1 and TRBJ1-1, with 12 bases fitting TRBD1. The V segment lost 3 bases and the J segment 2 bases; nucleotides outside the gene matches: 7. This CDR3 is built from 16 residues. Looked up from germline, CDR1 is DFQATT and CDR2 is SNEGSKA (reference sequence). The CDR3 sequence is CSASGAGTGGNTEAFF. The CDR3 coding sequence is TGCAGTGCTAGTGGGGCCGGGACAGGGGGCAACACTGAAGCTTTCTTT.

This clone was found once. The V and J genes are TRBV6-5 and TRBJ1-2; a possible D gene is TRBD1 (5 bases). The CDR3 contains 14 residues. The germline V and J ends were trimmed by 6 bases and 8 bases, with 19 bases remaining between them. Germline V gene sequence: CDR1 MNHEY, CDR2 SVGAGI. The DNA of the CDR3 is TGTGCCAGCAGACCGGGGGGGGGATCGGACGGCTACACCTTC. Its translation is CASRPGGGSDGYTF.

V and J are TRBV6-2 or TRBV6-3 and TRBJ2-2, with TRBD2 matching over 15 bases. The J segment lost 2 bases and the V segment lost 4 bases, leaving 2 bases of the junction unmatched. This CDR3 has 17 amino acids. Looked up from germline, CDR1 is MNHEY and CDR2 is SVGEGT. CDR3 nucleotides: TGTGCCAGCAGTTGGACTAGCGGGGGGGAAAACACCGGGGAGCTGTTTTTT. It encodes CASSWTSGGENTGELFF.

The CDR3 spells CASRKPAGYGYTF. The CDR3 region has the DNA TGTGCCAGCAGGAAACCGGCGGGCTATGGCTACACCTTC. The chain is built from TRBV7-2 and TRBJ1-2; D unclear. This CDR3 is 13 amino acids long. CDR1 SGHTA and CDR2 FQGNSA come from the germline V gene. The V and J ends lost 6 bases and 4 bases respectively, with 12 bases between them.

This clone has a handful of counts. V and J are TRBV5-4 and TRBJ2-6; 8 nucleotides line up with TRBD1. Trimming removed 4 bases from V and 3 bases from J; junction bases left unmatched: 6. Per the germline V gene, CDR1 is SGHNT and CDR2 is YYREEE (reference sequence). The CDR3 length is 16 residues. The CDR3: CASSRTGSLGANVLTF. The CDR3 region has the DNA TGTGCCAGCAGCCGGACAGGGTCCCTTGGGGCCAACGTCCTGACTTTC.

This clone was found once. V gene TRBV24-1 combines with J gene TRBJ1-1; 8 nucleotides agree with TRBD1. The ends lost 4 bases at V and 1 base at J; junction bases unmatched: 4. Per germline, CDR1 KGHDR and CDR2 SFDVKD. This CDR3 has 15 amino acids. CDR3 sequence reads: CATSDRTGGNTEAFF. CDR3 coding DNA: TGTGCCACCAGTGACCGTACAGGGGGGAACACTGAAGCTTTCTTT.

This chain connects TRBV25-1 to TRBJ2-5, with D uncertain. Germline values: CDR1 MGHDK, CDR2 SYGVNS. The CDR3 totals 13 residues. V was clipped by 5 bases and J by 3 bases, with 10 bases between them. The CDR3 here is CASSTLAEETQYF. The CDR3 nucleotides read TGTGCCAGCAGTACCCTTGCGGAAGAGACCCAGTACTTC.

This clone was counted only a few times. The rearrangement joins TRBV4-3 to TRBJ1-1; 9 nucleotides align to TRBD1. The CDR3 is made up of 16 amino acids. V gave up 0 bases and J gave up 9 bases; unmatched junction bases: 11. The germline gives CDR1 LGHNA, CDR2 YSLEER. As DNA, the CDR3 is TGCGCCAGCAGCCAAGATCTCGTACAGGGGGCGACTAAAGCTTTCTTT. Encoded protein: CASSQDLVQGATKAFF.

As for this clone: The junction does not match germline at one end; this may be a read error. This chain links TRBV7-7 with TRBJ2-1; TRBD1 agrees at 10 bases. CDR1 is SSHAT, CDR2 FNYEAQ, per germline (reference sequence). CDR3 length: 15 amino acids. The CDR3 here is CASSLGGTGDNEQFF. CDR3 nucleotide sequence: TGTGCTAGCAGCTTAGGTGGGACAGGGGACAATGAGCAGTTCTTC.

The rearrangement uses TRBV5-1 and TRBJ1-5, with 9 bases matching TRBD1. The junction had 5 bases not matched to a gene; V was cut back by 4 bases and J by 0 bases. Germline V CDR1 and CDR2: SGHRS, YFSETQ. CDR3 length: 16 residues. In nucleotides, the CDR3 is TGCGCCAGCAGCGCACAGGGGGCAGATAGCAATCAGCCCCAGCATTTT. It encodes CASSAQGADSNQPQHF. The variable domain in full, completed from reference TRBV5-1 and TRBJ1-5, reads KAGVTQTPRYLIKTRGQQVTLSCSPISGHRSVSWYQQTPGQGLQFLFEYFSETQRNKGNFPGRFSGRQFSNSRSEMNVSTLELGDSALYLCASSAQGADSNQPQHFGDGTRLSIL.

The chain joins TRBV11-2 to TRBJ2-1; 9 bases are a match to TRBD2. Germline trimming cut 2 bases from V and 7 bases from J; bases unmatched to any gene: 6. Germline CDR1 and CDR2: SGHAT and FQNNGV. The CDR3 loop spans 15 amino acids. In nucleotides, the CDR3 is TGTGCCAGCAGCTTATCTGGACTAGCGTCGAATGAGCAGTTCTTC. Its protein is CASSLSGLASNEQFF.

The rearrangement links TRBV12-3 or TRBV12-4 to TRBJ1-1, with D perhaps matching TRBD1 (5 bases). The V end was cut by 6 bases, the J end by 1 base, with 9 bases between. The CDR3 has 13 amino acids. CDR3 nucleotide sequence: TGTGCCAGCAGCTGGGGCGGGAACACTGAAGCTTTCTTT. Protein: CASSWGGNTEAFF.

A few counts support this clone. The genes are TRBV5-6 and TRBJ2-3; TRBD2 matches at 7 bases. Germline assignment: CDR1 SGHDT and CDR2 YYEEEE. The CDR3 spans 13 residues. V trimming: 4 bases; J trimming: 6 bases; junction bases outside the gene matches: 5. CDR3: CASSPAGLDTQYF. DNA for the CDR3: TGTGCCAGCAGCCCAGCGGGGTTGGATACGCAGTATTTT.

Only a few counts were recorded for this clone. J is TRBJ2-1 and V is TRBV9, with 13 bases identical to TRBD2. Trimming took 5 bases from V and 8 from J; bases not matched to a gene: 7. This CDR3 comprises 15 residues. Per the germline V gene, CDR1 is SGDLS and CDR2 is YYNGEE. The DNA for the CDR3 is TGTGCCAGCAGTGCAACTAGCGGGGGGGTTGATGAGCAGTTCTTC. This codes for CASSATSGGVDEQFF. Combining the CDR3 with reference TRBV9 and TRBJ2-1 gives the whole variable domain DSGVTQTPKHLITATGQRVTLRCSPRSGDLSVYWYQQSLDQGLQFLIQYYNGEERAKGNILERFSAQQFPDLHSELNLSSLELGDSALYFCASSATSGGVDEQFFGPGTRLTVL.

This clone occurred a few times. This rearrangement joins TRBV7-3 to TRBJ1-4, with a tentative D call TRBD1 (5 bases). V gave up 4 bases and J gave up 4 bases, with 28 bases separating them. The CDR3 has 20 residues. Germline CDR1 is SGHTA and CDR2 is FQGTGA. As DNA, the CDR3 is TGTGCCAGCAGCTCAAAAGGTTCAGGGAGGCATCCCAAGGGTAATGAAAAACTGTTTTTT. Translation: CASSSKGSGRHPKGNEKLFF.

The chain recombines TRBV21-1 with TRBJ2-7; the D segment call TRBD2 is taken from the table without a DNA check. TRBV21-1 is a recognized pseudogene. The CDR3 loop spans 16 amino acids. The DNA for the CDR3 is TGTGCCAGCAGCAAAGTAGTGCTACGGAGAAACTGCGAGCAGTACTTC. Translated, it gives CASSKVVLRRNCEQYF.

This chain links TRBV28 with TRBJ2-1, with unresolved D. Trimming left V 2 bases short and J 7 bases short, with 6 bases between. The CDR3 contains 12 residues. The germline CDR1 and CDR2 sequences are MDHEN and SYDVKM. For the CDR3, the DNA is TGTGCCAGCAGTTTAACAGATAATGAGCAGTTCTTC. Translated: CASSLTDNEQFF. The variable domain in full, with the rest retrieved from reference TRBV28 and TRBJ2-1, is DVKVTQSSRYLVKRTGEKVFLECVQDMDHENMFWYRQDPGLGLRLIYFSYDVKMKEKGDIPEGYSVSREKKERFSLILESASTNQTSMYLCASSLTDNEQFFGPGTRLTVL.

V usage is TRBV2 and J usage is TRBJ2-6; tentatively, D is TRBD2 (5 bases). Germline V lookup: CDR1 SNHLY, CDR2 FYNNEI. V shed 7 bases and J shed 4 bases, with 8 bases lying between them. This CDR3 is 13 amino acids long. CDR3: CASTREGANVLTF. The CDR3 region has the DNA TGTGCCAGCACGAGGGAGGGGGCCAACGTCCTGACTTTC. The full variable domain, its missing parts supplied by reference TRBV2 and TRBJ2-6, is EPEVTQTPSHQVTQMGQEVILRCVPISNHLYFYWYRQILGQKVEFLVSFYNNEISEKSEIFDDQFSVERPDGSNFTLKIRSTKLEDSAMYFCASTREGANVLTFGAGSRLTVL.

The gene calls are TRBV10-2 and TRBJ2-2, with a weak D call TRBD2 (6 bases). The CDR3 spans 12 residues. The germline gives CDR1 WSHSY, CDR2 SAAADI. Trimming took 8 bases from V and 5 from J, leaving 9 bases between them. CDR3 in DNA: TGCGCCAGCGGGAGGCGGACCGGGGAGCTGTTTTTT. Residues: CASGRRTGELFF.

This clone occurred a few times. The V gene is TRBV6-2 or TRBV6-3, the J gene TRBJ1-5; D ambiguous. Trimming cost V 0 bases and J 1 base, with 4 bases left between them. CDR3 length: 14 residues. Germline V lookup: CDR1 MNHEY, CDR2 SVGEGT. CDR3 amino acids: CASSYSSSNQPQHF. CDR3 sequence (DNA): TGTGCCAGCAGTTACTCGAGCAGCAATCAGCCCCAGCATTTT.